This T cell receptor beta chain emerged from a study of blood T cell repertoires in COVID-19. The overall study: Acute-phase and convalescent COVID-19 samples originated in the United States, Italy and Spain. T cells, B-cell-depleted T cells, or PBMCs provided the cDNA or gDNA that served as material.

V shed 0 bases and J shed 4 bases, with 4 bases lying between them. This CDR3 is 12 amino acids long. The germline gives CDR1 GTSNPN, CDR2 SVGIG (reference sequence). In the source study's methods: Nucleated cell number was recorded as an estimate derived from reference gene primer amplification. Profiling relied on immunoSEQ multiplex PCR, and the TCRdb table lists in-frame clones only, not all of them. V and J calls and clone size are as listed in that table; D and trimming were resolved from the DNA. This table holds nearly 350,000 clones, around 83% found once. The chain employs TRBV30 and TRBJ1-3; D not certain. The source material was peripheral blood. The clonotype originates from a young man with active or convalescent COVID-19. The CDR3 loop is CAWSVRGNTIYF. CDR3 nucleotide sequence: TGTGCCTGGAGTGTCAGGGGAAACACCATATATTTT.